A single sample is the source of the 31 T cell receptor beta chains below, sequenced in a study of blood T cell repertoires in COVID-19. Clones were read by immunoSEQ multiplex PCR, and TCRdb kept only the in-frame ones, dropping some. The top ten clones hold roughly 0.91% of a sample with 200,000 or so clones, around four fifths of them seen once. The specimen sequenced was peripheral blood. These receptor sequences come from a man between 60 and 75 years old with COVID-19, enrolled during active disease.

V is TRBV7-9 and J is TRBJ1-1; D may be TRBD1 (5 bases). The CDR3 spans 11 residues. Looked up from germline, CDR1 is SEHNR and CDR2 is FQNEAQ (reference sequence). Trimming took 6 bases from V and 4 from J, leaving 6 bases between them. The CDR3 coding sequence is TGTGCCAGCAGTACAGGCACTGAAGCTTTCTTT. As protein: CASSTGTEAFF.

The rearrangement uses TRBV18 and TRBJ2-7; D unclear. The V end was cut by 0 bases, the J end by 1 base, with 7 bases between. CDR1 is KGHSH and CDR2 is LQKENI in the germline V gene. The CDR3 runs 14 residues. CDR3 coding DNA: TGTGCCAGCTCACCACCGTCAGGTTCCTACGAGCAGTACTTC. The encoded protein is CASSPPSGSYEQYF.

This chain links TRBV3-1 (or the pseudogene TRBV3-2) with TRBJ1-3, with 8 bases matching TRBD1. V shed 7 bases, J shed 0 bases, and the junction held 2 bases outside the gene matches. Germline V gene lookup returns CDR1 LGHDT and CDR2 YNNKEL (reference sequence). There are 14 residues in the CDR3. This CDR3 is CASTDRGSGNTIYF. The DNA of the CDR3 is TGTGCCAGCACCGACAGGGGCTCTGGAAACACCATATATTTT.

For the CDR3, the DNA is TGTGCCAGCAGTGAGTCCCAACAGGGCTACGCGAACACCGGGGAGCTGTTTTTT. Translated, it gives CASSESQQGYANTGELFF. The rearrangement uses TRBV6-1 and TRBJ2-2, with D tentatively TRBD1 (6 bases). The CDR3 runs 18 residues. V lost 3 bases and J 0 bases, leaving 17 bases between the germline ends. Germline CDR1 is MNHNS and CDR2 is SASEGT.

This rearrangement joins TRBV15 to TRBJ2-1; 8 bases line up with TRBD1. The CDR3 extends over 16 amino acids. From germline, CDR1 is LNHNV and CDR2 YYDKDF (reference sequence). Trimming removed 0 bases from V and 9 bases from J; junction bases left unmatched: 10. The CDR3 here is CATSRDLGQGYSEQFF. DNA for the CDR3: TGTGCCACCAGCAGAGATCTCGGACAGGGTTATAGTGAGCAGTTCTTC.

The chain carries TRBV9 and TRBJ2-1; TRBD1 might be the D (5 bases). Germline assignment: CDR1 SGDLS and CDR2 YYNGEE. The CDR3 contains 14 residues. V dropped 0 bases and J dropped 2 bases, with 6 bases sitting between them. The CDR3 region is CASSVGTPYNEQFF. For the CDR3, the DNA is TGTGCCAGCAGCGTAGGGACACCCTACAATGAGCAGTTCTTC.

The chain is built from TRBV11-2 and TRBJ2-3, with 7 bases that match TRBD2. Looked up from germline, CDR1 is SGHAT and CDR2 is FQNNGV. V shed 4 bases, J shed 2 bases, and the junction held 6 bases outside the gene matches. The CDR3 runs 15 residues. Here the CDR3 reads CASSSGGGFTDTQYF. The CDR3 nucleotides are TGTGCCAGCAGCTCTGGGGGGGGGTTCACAGATACGCAGTATTTT.

The CDR3 DNA sequence: TGTGCCAGCAGCCTACAGGGGAGCAATCAGCCCCAGCATTTT. It is translated as CASSLQGSNQPQHF. J is TRBJ1-5 and V is TRBV3-1 (or the pseudogene TRBV3-2); 7 bases match TRBD1. Trimming cost V 4 bases and J 1 base; bases outside gene matches: 1. The CDR3 covers 14 residues. From germline, CDR1 is LGHDT and CDR2 YNNKEL (reference sequence).

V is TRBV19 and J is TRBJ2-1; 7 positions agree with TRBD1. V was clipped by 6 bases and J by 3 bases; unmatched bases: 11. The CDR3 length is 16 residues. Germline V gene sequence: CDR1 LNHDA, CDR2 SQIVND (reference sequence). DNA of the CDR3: TGTGCCAGTAGCGAACAGGGGCGAGGGTACTACAATGAGCAGTTCTTC. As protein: CASSEQGRGYYNEQFF.

CDR3 in amino acids: CASSQGTYTDTQYF. The CDR3 DNA reads TGTGCCAGCAGCCAAGGGACTTACACAGATACGCAGTATTTT. The V call is TRBV7-9, the J call TRBJ2-3, with a weak D call TRBD2 (6 bases). The CDR3 consists of 14 residues. Trimming left V 5 bases short and J 2 bases short, with 11 bases between. The V gene's germline CDR1 is SEHNR and CDR2 FQNEAQ (reference sequence).

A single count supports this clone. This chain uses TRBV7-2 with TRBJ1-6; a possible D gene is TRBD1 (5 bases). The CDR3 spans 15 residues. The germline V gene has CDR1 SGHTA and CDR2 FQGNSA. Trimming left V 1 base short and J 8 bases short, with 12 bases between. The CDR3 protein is CASSLVGQGDSPLHF. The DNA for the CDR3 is TGTGCCAGCAGCTTAGTGGGGCAAGGTGATTCACCCCTCCACTTT.

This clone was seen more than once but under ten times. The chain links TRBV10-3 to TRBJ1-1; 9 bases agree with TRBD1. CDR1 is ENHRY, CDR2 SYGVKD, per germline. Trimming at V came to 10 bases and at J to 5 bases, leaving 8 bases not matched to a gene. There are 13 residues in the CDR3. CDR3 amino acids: CASSGTGTTEAFF. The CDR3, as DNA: TGTGCCAGTTCCGGGACAGGGACGACTGAAGCTTTCTTT.

The CDR3 coding sequence is TGTGCCAGCAGCCGGACTAGCGCACGCTACGAGCAGTACTTC. Its translation: CASSRTSARYEQYF. The V gene is TRBV3-1 (or the pseudogene TRBV3-2), the J gene TRBJ2-7; 9 bases are shared with TRBD2. V shed 4 bases, J shed 3 bases, and the junction held 4 bases outside the gene matches. The CDR3 totals 14 residues. Per germline, CDR1 LGHDT and CDR2 YNNKEL (reference sequence).

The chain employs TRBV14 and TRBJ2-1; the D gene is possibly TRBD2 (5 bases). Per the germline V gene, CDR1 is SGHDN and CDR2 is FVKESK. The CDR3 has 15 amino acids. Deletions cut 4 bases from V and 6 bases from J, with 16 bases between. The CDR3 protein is CASSPSYWTFNEQFF. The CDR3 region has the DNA TGTGCCAGCAGCCCTTCCTATTGGACTTTCAATGAGCAGTTCTTC. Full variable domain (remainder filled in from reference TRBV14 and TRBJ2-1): EAGVTQFPSHSVIEKGQTVTLRCDPISGHDNLYWYRRVMGKEIKFLLHFVKESKQDESGMPNNRFLAERTGGTYSTLKVQPAELEDSGVYFCASSPSYWTFNEQFFGPGTRLTVL.

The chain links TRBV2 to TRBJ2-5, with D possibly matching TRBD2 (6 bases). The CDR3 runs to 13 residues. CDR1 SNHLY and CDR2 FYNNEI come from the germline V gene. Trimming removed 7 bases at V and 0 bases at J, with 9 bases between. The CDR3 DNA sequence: TGTGCCAGCAAACGGGGGTACCAAGAGACCCAGTACTTC. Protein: CASKRGYQETQYF.

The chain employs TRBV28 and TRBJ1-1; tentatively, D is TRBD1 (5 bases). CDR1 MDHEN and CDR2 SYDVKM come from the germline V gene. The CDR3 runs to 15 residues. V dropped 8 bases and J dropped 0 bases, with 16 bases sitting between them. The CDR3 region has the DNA TGTGCCAGCCGACGCGTGAGACAGATGAACACTGAAGCTTTCTTT. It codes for CASRRVRQMNTEAFF.

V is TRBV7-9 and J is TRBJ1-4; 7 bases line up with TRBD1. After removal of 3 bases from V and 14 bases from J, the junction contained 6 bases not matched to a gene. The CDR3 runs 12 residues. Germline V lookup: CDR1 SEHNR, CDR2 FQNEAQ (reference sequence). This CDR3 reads CASSLGTVELFF. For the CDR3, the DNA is TGTGCCAGCAGCTTGGGGACAGTAGAGCTGTTTTTT.

As DNA, the CDR3 is TGTGCCAGCAGACCGGACAGAAGCACCCCCTACGAGCAGTACTTC. This codes for CASRPDRSTPYEQYF. V gene TRBV27 combines with J gene TRBJ2-7, with TRBD1 as a possible D gene (6 bases). The CDR3 is made up of 15 amino acids. Trimming pared 6 bases from V and 2 bases from J, leaving 17 bases between. Germline V lookup: CDR1 MNHEY, CDR2 SMNVEV (reference sequence).

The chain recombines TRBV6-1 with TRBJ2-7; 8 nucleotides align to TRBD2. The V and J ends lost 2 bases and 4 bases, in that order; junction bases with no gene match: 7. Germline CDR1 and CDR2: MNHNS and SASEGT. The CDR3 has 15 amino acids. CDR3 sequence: CASSEKAGGSYEQYF. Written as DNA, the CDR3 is TGTGCCAGCAGTGAAAAGGCGGGAGGTTCGTACGAGCAGTACTTC.

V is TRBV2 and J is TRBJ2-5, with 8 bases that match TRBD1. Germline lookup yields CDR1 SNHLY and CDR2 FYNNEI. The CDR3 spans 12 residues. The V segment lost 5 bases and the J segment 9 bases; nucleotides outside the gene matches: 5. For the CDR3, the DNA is TGTGCCAGCAGTACCACAGGGGGACCCCAGTACTTC. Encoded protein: CASSTTGGPQYF.

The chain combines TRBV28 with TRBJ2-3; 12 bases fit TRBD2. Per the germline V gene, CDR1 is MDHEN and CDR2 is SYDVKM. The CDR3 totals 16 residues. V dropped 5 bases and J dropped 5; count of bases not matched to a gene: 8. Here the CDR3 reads CASSPSSGRARDTQYF. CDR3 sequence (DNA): TGTGCCAGCAGTCCCTCTAGCGGGAGGGCCCGAGATACGCAGTATTTT.

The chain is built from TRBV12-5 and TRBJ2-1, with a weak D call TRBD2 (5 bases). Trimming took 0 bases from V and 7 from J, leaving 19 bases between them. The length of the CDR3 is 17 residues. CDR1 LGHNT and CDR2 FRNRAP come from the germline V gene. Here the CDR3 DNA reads TGTGCTAGTGGTTTGGTAATGTCGGGGATGAGTAGGAATGAGCAGTTCTTC. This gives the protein CASGLVMSGMSRNEQFF.

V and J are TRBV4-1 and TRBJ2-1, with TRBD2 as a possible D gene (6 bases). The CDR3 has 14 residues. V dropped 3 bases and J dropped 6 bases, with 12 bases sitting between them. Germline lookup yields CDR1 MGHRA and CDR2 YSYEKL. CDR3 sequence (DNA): TGCGCCAGCAGCCAGGGTTTAGCGGTCAATGAGCAGTTCTTC. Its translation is CASSQGLAVNEQFF.

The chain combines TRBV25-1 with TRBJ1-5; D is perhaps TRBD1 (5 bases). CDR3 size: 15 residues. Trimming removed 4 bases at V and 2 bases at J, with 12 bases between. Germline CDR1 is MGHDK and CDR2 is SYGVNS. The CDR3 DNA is TGTGCCAGCAGTGGCTCCGGGGGAGGCAATCAGCCCCAGCATTTT. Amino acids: CASSGSGGGNQPQHF.

CDR3 amino acids: CASSVGGVIHSPLHF. CDR3 DNA sequence: TGTGCCAGCAGCGTAGGGGGGGTAATACATTCACCCCTCCACTTT. The chain joins TRBV9 to TRBJ1-6; tentative D call: TRBD1 (5 bases). V was shortened by 0 bases and J by 8 bases, with 12 bases between the two germline ends. The germline gives CDR1 SGDLS, CDR2 YYNGEE. The CDR3 runs to 15 residues.

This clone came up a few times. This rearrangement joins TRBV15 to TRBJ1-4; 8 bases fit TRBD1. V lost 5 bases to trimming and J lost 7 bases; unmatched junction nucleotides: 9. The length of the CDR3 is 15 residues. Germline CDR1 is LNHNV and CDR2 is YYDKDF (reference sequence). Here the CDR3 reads CATSPDREVFEKLFF. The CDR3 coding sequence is TGTGCCACCAGCCCGGACAGGGAGGTATTTGAAAAACTGTTTTTT.

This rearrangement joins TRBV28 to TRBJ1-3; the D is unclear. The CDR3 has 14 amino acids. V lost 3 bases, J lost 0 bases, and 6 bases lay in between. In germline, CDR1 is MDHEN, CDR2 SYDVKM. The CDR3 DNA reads TGTGCCAGCAGTTTCCCCAGCTCTGGAAACACCATATATTTT. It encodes CASSFPSSGNTIYF.

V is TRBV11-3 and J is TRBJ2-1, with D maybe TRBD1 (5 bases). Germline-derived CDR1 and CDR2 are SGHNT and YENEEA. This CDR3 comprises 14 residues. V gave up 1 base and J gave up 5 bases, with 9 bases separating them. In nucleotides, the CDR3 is TGTGCCAGCAGCTTAGGAGCAGGGCACAATGAGCAGTTCTTC. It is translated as CASSLGAGHNEQFF.

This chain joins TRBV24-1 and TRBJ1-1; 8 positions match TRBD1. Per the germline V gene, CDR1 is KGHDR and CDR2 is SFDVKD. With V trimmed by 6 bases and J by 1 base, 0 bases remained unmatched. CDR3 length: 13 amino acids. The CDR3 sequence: CATSQGANTEAFF. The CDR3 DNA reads TGTGCCACCAGTCAGGGGGCGAACACTGAAGCTTTCTTT.

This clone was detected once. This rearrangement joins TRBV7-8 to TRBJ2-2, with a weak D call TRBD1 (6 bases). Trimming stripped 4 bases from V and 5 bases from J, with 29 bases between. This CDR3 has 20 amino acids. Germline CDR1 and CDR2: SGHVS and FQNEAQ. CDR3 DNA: TGTGCCAGCAGCTCATACGGGTGGGGGAGACAGGCGATGATGACCGGGGAGCTGTTTTTT. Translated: CASSSYGWGRQAMMTGELFF.

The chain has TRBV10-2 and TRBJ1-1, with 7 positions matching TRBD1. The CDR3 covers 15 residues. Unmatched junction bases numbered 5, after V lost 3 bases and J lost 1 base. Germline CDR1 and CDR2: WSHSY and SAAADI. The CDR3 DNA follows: TGCGCCAGCAGTGACCGGACAGGCGGGAACACTGAAGCTTTCTTT. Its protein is CASSDRTGGNTEAFF.